This entry lists 27 T cell receptor beta chains sequenced from one sample in a study of blood T cell repertoires in COVID-19. The repertoire was sequenced with immunoSEQ multiplex PCR; TCRdb's copy has only in-frame clones and lacks some. Among roughly 500,000 clones listed, 80% to 90% were seen once. Sequencing was performed on peripheral blood. The receptors derive from a man between 18 and 29 years old with COVID-19, enrolled during active disease.

CDR3 sequence reads: CATSSRYGYEQYF. CDR3 sequence (DNA): TGTGCCACCAGCTCTCGATACGGGTACGAGCAGTACTTC. J is TRBJ2-7 and V is TRBV15; no definite D call. Germline CDR1 and CDR2: LNHNV and YYDKDF (reference sequence). Trimming took 5 bases from V and 4 from J, leaving 12 bases between them. This CDR3 comprises 13 residues.

The rearrangement links TRBV7-8 to TRBJ1-5, with 8 bases matching TRBD1. Germline V gives CDR1 SGHVS, CDR2 FQNEAQ. The V segment lost 4 bases and the J segment 1 base; nucleotides outside the gene matches: 9. This CDR3 has 17 amino acids. CDR3 protein: CASSSRRTGTSNQPQHF. In nucleotides, the CDR3 is TGTGCCAGCAGCTCGAGGAGGACAGGGACGAGCAATCAGCCCCAGCATTTT.

J is TRBJ2-5 and V is TRBV5-1; a possible D gene is TRBD2 (5 bases). The CDR3 is 13 residues long. The germline V gene encodes CDR1 SGHRS and CDR2 YFSETQ. V dropped 4 bases and J dropped 2 bases, with 9 bases sitting between them. CDR3 nucleotide sequence: TGCGCCAGCAGCCGACTACCGCAAGAGACCCAGTACTTC. It specifies CASSRLPQETQYF.

CDR3 loop: CASRPRSQETQYF. CDR3 DNA: TGTGCCAGCAGGCCGCGGAGCCAAGAGACCCAGTACTTC. The chain combines TRBV7-9 with TRBJ2-5; D remains ambiguous. Trimming removed 6 bases from V and 1 base from J, with 9 bases in between. The germline V gene has CDR1 SEHNR and CDR2 FQNEAQ (reference sequence). This CDR3 is 13 amino acids long.

The chain links TRBV6-2 or TRBV6-3 to TRBJ2-2; D unclear. Germline CDR1 and CDR2: MNHEY and SVGEGT. The CDR3 sequence is 16 residues long. The V gene lost 3 bases and the J gene lost 0 bases, with 11 bases spanning the gap. CDR3 coding DNA: TGTGCCAGCAGTTATGTCCCCAGTACGAACACCGGGGAGCTGTTTTTT. Protein: CASSYVPSTNTGELFF.

CDR3 loop: CSVRGQVNLANEQFF. Here the CDR3 DNA reads TGCAGCGTGAGGGGACAGGTCAACCTAGCCAATGAGCAGTTCTTC. The genes are TRBV29-1 and TRBJ2-1, with 8 bases aligning to TRBD1. V lost 6 bases to trimming and J lost 6 bases; unmatched junction nucleotides: 13. Per germline, CDR1 SQVTM and CDR2 ANQGSEA. This CDR3 is built from 15 residues.

This clone was seen a single time. The gene calls are TRBV19 and TRBJ2-1; TRBD2 matches 10 bases. Looked up from germline, CDR1 is LNHDA and CDR2 is SQIVND (reference sequence). The junction had 14 bases not matched to a gene; V was cut back by 0 bases and J by 9 bases. The CDR3 totals 18 residues. CDR3 nucleotides: TGTGCCAGTAGTATAGATCAGGGTGCTAGCGGGAGTTTAGGTGAGCAGTTCTTC. Protein sequence: CASSIDQGASGSLGEQFF.

This clone was picked up one time. This chain links TRBV7-6 with TRBJ2-3; 8 positions match TRBD2. The CDR3 loop spans 16 amino acids. The germline V gene encodes CDR1 SGHVS and CDR2 FNYEAQ. With V trimmed by 4 bases and J by 0 bases, 6 bases remained unmatched. This chain's CDR3 is CASSSQRGRSTDTQYF. The CDR3 region has the DNA TGTGCCAGCAGCTCTCAGCGGGGGCGTAGCACAGATACGCAGTATTTT.

The chain recombines TRBV2 with TRBJ1-2, with 10 bases fitting TRBD1. The CDR3 spans 13 residues. Germline values: CDR1 SNHLY, CDR2 FYNNEI. With 8 bases clipped from V and 8 bases from J, the junction kept 8 bases outside the gene matches. The CDR3 sequence is CASATDRGRGYTF. CDR3 in DNA: TGTGCCAGCGCTACTGACAGGGGGCGGGGCTACACCTTC.

Turning to this clone: At one end, the junction sequence differs from germline, possibly due to a read error. The rearrangement uses TRBV12-3 or TRBV12-4 and TRBJ2-7; 7 bases align to TRBD2. The CDR3 length is 13 residues. CDR3 in amino acids: CASSLAEAYEQYF. CDR3 bases: TGTGCCAGCAGTCTAGCGGAGGCCTACGAGCAGTACTTC.

This chain uses TRBV5-4 with TRBJ2-6, with 8 bases fitting TRBD1. The CDR3 runs 17 residues. From germline, CDR1 is SGHNT and CDR2 YYREEE (reference sequence). The V segment lost 7 bases and the J segment 1 base; nucleotides outside the gene matches: 10. The CDR3 coding sequence is TGTGCCAGCGGGAAGACAGGGGTACGGTCTGGGGCCAACGTCCTGACTTTC. It translates to CASGKTGVRSGANVLTF.

The chain employs TRBV4-2 and TRBJ2-7; TRBD2 matches 13 bases. This CDR3 spans 14 amino acids. Trimming cost V 1 base and J 10 bases; bases outside gene matches: 4. Germline V gene lookup returns CDR1 LGHNA and CDR2 YNFKEQ. The CDR3 DNA follows: TGTGCCAGCAGCCAAGCGGGACTAGCGGGAATCCAGTACTTC. Encoded protein: CASSQAGLAGIQYF.

The chain links TRBV6-4 to TRBJ1-6; 7 bases are a match to TRBD1. V lost 3 bases and J lost 3; bases outside the gene matches: 2. Germline CDR1 and CDR2: MRHNA and SNTAGT. The CDR3 contains 15 residues. CDR3 sequence (DNA): TGTGCCAGCAGTGAGGCAGGGGGCTATAATTCACCCCTCCACTTT. Its translation: CASSEAGGYNSPLHF.

The chain joins TRBV20-1 to TRBJ2-1; the match to TRBD2 covers 15 bases. The CDR3 runs 18 residues. V lost 3 bases to trimming and J lost 3 bases; unmatched junction nucleotides: 9. Germline assignment: CDR1 DFQATT and CDR2 SNEGSKA (reference sequence). This chain's CDR3 is CSASKGTSGRNSYNEQFF. The CDR3, as DNA: TGCAGTGCTAGTAAAGGGACTAGCGGGAGGAATAGCTACAATGAGCAGTTCTTC.

The CDR3 loop is CASSQQGSGAYEQYF. In nucleotides, the CDR3 is TGTGCCAGCAGCCAACAGGGTAGCGGGGCCTACGAGCAGTACTTC. The chain is built from TRBV14 and TRBJ2-7; TRBD2 matches at 8 bases. Germline CDR1 is SGHDN and CDR2 is FVKESK. The CDR3 has 15 residues. V was clipped by 2 bases and J by 2 bases; unmatched bases: 5.

J is TRBJ2-5 and V is TRBV9; 9 nucleotides agree with TRBD1. The V gene's germline CDR1 is SGDLS and CDR2 YYNGEE. The length of the CDR3 is 16 residues. Unmatched junction bases numbered 6, after V lost 3 bases and J lost 0 bases. The CDR3 loop reads CASSATDRGDQETQYF. CDR3 nucleotide sequence: TGTGCCAGCAGCGCCACGGACAGGGGTGACCAAGAGACCCAGTACTTC.

The V and J genes are TRBV7-9 and TRBJ2-7; D perhaps matches TRBD1 (6 bases). V gave up 1 base and J gave up 3 bases, with 13 bases separating them. Germline lookup yields CDR1 SEHNR and CDR2 FQNEAQ (reference sequence). This CDR3 has 15 amino acids. The CDR3 is CASSLVVQGGYEQYF. The CDR3 nucleotides read TGTGCCAGCAGCTTAGTTGTACAGGGTGGCTACGAGCAGTACTTC.

V gene TRBV2 combines with J gene TRBJ1-1; 8 bases line up with TRBD1. V lost 7 bases to trimming and J lost 2 bases; unmatched junction nucleotides: 6. The V gene's germline CDR1 is SNHLY and CDR2 FYNNEI. The CDR3 covers 14 residues. In DNA, the CDR3 is TGTGCCAGCACTGCGGACAGGGTTAACACTGAAGCTTTCTTT. This translates into CASTADRVNTEAFF.

V and J are TRBV5-4 and TRBJ2-7; TRBD2 matches at 8 bases. The CDR3 length is 14 residues. Germline-derived CDR1 and CDR2 are SGHNT and YYREEE (reference sequence). V trimming: 7 bases; J trimming: 2 bases; junction bases outside the gene matches: 8. CDR3 sequence: CASRPATSAYEQYF. The DNA of the CDR3 is TGTGCCAGCCGCCCCGCGACTAGCGCCTACGAGCAGTACTTC. The variable domain in full, with the rest retrieved from reference TRBV5-4 and TRBJ2-7, is ETGVTQSPTHLIKTRGQQVTLRCSSQSGHNTVSWYQQALGQGPQFIFQYYREEENGRGNFPPRFSGLQFPNYSSELNVNALELDDSALYLCASRPATSAYEQYFGPGTRLTVT.

V and J are TRBV11-3 and TRBJ1-1; D unclear. This CDR3 spans 13 amino acids. The V and J ends lost 5 bases and 4 bases respectively, with 11 bases between them. The germline V gene encodes CDR1 SGHNT and CDR2 YENEEA. CDR3 nucleotide sequence: TGTGCCAGCAGCCCGGCGACGGGCACTGAAGCTTTCTTT. This sequence encodes CASSPATGTEAFF. The variable domain in full, completed from reference TRBV11-3 and TRBJ1-1, reads EAGVVQSPRYKIIEKKQPVAFWCNPISGHNTLYWYLQNLGQGPELLIRYENEEAVDDSQLPKDRFSAERLKGVDSTLKIQPAELGDSAVYLCASSPATGTEAFFGQGTRLTVV.

This chain links TRBV10-2 with TRBJ1-5; D unclear. The germline gives CDR1 WSHSY, CDR2 SAAADI. V was trimmed by 3 bases and J by 3 bases, leaving 18 bases between them. This CDR3 region has 17 residues. Here the CDR3 reads CASSEPRMGADNQPQHF. DNA of the CDR3: TGCGCCAGCAGTGAACCCCGAATGGGCGCCGACAATCAGCCCCAGCATTTT.

This clone showed up just once. The CDR3 coding sequence is TGTGCCAGCAGCCAAGAGGCTAGCGGGGGGGGTGAGCAGTACTTC. Translating it yields CASSQEASGGGEQYF. J is TRBJ2-7 and V is TRBV3-1 (or the pseudogene TRBV3-2), with 12 bases identical to TRBD2. The ends lost 0 bases at V and 7 bases at J; junction bases unmatched: 4. Per the germline V gene, CDR1 is LGHDT and CDR2 is YNNKEL (reference sequence). CDR3 size: 15 residues.

The chain combines TRBV5-4 with TRBJ2-1, with 16 bases lining up with TRBD2. The CDR3 is 18 residues long. V shed 4 bases, J shed 1 base, and the junction held 5 bases outside the gene matches. Germline V gene sequence: CDR1 SGHNT, CDR2 YYREEE (reference sequence). CDR3 bases: TGTGCCAGCAGCGGAGGGACTAGCGGGAGGGGGTCCTACAATGAGCAGTTCTTC. Amino acid sequence: CASSGGTSGRGSYNEQFF. The full variable domain, in which reference TRBV5-4 and TRBJ2-1 provide the parts outside the CDR3, is ETGVTQSPTHLIKTRGQQVTLRCSSQSGHNTVSWYQQALGQGPQFIFQYYREEENGRGNFPPRFSGLQFPNYSSELNVNALELDDSALYLCASSGGTSGRGSYNEQFFGPGTRLTVL.

The chain uses TRBV5-1 and TRBJ2-2; D is perhaps TRBD1 (6 bases). Trimming left V 4 bases short and J 4 bases short, with 14 bases between. CDR1 is SGHRS and CDR2 is YFSETQ in the germline V gene. CDR3 length: 15 residues. The CDR3 bases are TGCGCCAGCAGCGAGGGACAAGCGGCCACCGGGGAGCTGTTTTTT. Protein: CASSEGQAATGELFF.

CDR3 DNA sequence: TGTGCCAGCAACCCACTAGCGGGAGTAAGTGAGCAGTTCTTC. Amino acids: CASNPLAGVSEQFF. The rearrangement joins TRBV9 to TRBJ2-1, with 11 positions matching TRBD2. The CDR3 sequence is 14 residues long. Trimming removed 6 bases from V and 9 bases from J; junction bases left unmatched: 8. Germline V CDR1 and CDR2: SGDLS, YYNGEE.

The chain has TRBV18 and TRBJ2-7, with a tentative D call TRBD2 (7 bases). The CDR3 length is 15 residues. The V and J ends lost 3 bases and 6 bases respectively, with 18 bases between them. The V gene's germline CDR1 is KGHSH and CDR2 LQKENI. The CDR3 nucleotides read TGTGCCAGCTCACCGGCGGGGGCAAGAACTGGCGAGCAGTACTTC. Its protein product is CASSPAGARTGEQYF. The full variable domain, its missing parts supplied by reference TRBV18 and TRBJ2-7, is NAGVMQNPRHLVRRRGQEARLRCSPMKGHSHVYWYRQLPEEGLKFMVYLQKENIIDESGMPKERFSAEFPKEGPSILRIQQVVRGDSAAYFCASSPAGARTGEQYFGPGTRLTVT.

The CDR3 here is CASSPGQYDSPLHF. CDR3 nucleotide sequence: TGTGCCAGCAGTCCGGGACAGTACGATTCACCCCTCCACTTT. The J gene is TRBJ1-6, the V gene TRBV27; TRBD1 agrees at 7 bases. CDR1 and CDR2 (germline): MNHEY, SMNVEV (reference sequence). The CDR3 runs to 14 residues. Trimming cost V 5 bases and J 8 bases; bases outside gene matches: 6.